The rows below give T cell receptor beta chains drawn from one sample of a study of cytomegalovirus exposure and HLA in healthy donors. Repertoires were generated with immunoSEQ multiplex PCR, while TCRdb's copy carries only in-frame clones and drops some. The sample carries some 140,000 clones, about 82% recorded once. The specimen sequenced was PBMCs. The receptors shown here come from a man aged 30 to 39 in good health. Each CDR3 is given with its conserved first and last residue. D genes are given only for firm matches. Where a row states a size, it is once, few, many or the class of an expanded clone; other rows omit it.

TRBV18	TRBJ2-7	NA	NA	CASSQGRGGEEQYF	TGTGCCAGCTCACAGGGGCGGGGCGGCGAGGAGCAGTACTTC
TRBV10-3	TRBJ1-2	TRBD1	once	CAIRGQGNGYTF	TGTGCCATCAGGGGACAGGGGAATGGCTACACCTTC
TRBV7-9	TRBJ2-1	NA	NA	CASTEEGSWGNEQFF	TGTGCCAGCACCGAAGAGGGTTCTTGGGGCAATGAGCAGTTCTTC
TRBV7-6	TRBJ2-1	TRBD2	NA	CASSLEASGRSFDEQFF	TGTGCCAGCAGCTTAGAAGCTAGCGGGAGAAGTTTCGATGAGCAGTTCTTC
TRBV5-4	TRBJ2-3	TRBD2	NA	CASSVPLAATDTQYF	TGTGCCAGCAGCGTACCTCTAGCGGCCACAGATACGCAGTATTTT
TRBV11-3	TRBJ2-7	TRBD1	once	CASSLAGTGTYEQYF	TGTGCCAGCAGCTTAGCAGGGACAGGCACCTACGAGCAGTACTTC
TRBV7-9	TRBJ1-1	NA	few	CSSSGRMNTEAFF	TGTTCCAGCAGCGGGAGGATGAACACTGAAGCTTTCTTT
TRBV5-4	TRBJ2-7	NA	NA	CASSVGGSPYEQYF	TGTGCCAGCAGCGTTGGGGGGTCCCCCTACGAGCAGTACTTC
TRBV7-9	TRBJ2-7	TRBD2	NA	CAGGTSGSYEQYF	TGTGCTGGGGGGACTAGCGGTTCCTACGAGCAGTACTTC
TRBV6-5	TRBJ2-1	TRBD2	NA	CASSLLAGGEQFF	TGTGCCAGCAGTTTACTAGCGGGAGGCGAGCAGTTCTTC
TRBV7-2	TRBJ2-1	TRBD2	NA	CASSLASGTNEQFF	TGTGCCAGCAGCTTAGCTAGCGGGACGAATGAGCAGTTCTTC
TRBV2	TRBJ2-5	TRBD2	NA	CASSHRGEVGETQYF	TGTGCCAGCAGCCACCGGGGGGAGGTTGGGGAGACCCAGTACTTC
TRBV28	TRBJ1-2	NA	once	CASSPGYRGYTF	TGTGCCAGCAGTCCAGGGTACCGCGGCTACACCTTC
TRBV5-1	TRBJ1-4	NA	NA	CASSFTTTNEKLFF	TGCGCCAGCAGCTTCACAACAACTAATGAAAAACTGTTTTTT
TRBV19	TRBJ1-5	NA	NA	CASSVQGVGNQPQHF	TGTGCCAGTAGTGTACAGGGAGTGGGCAATCAGCCCCAGCATTTT
TRBV4-1	TRBJ2-7	NA	NA	CASSQEGQVYEQYF	TGCGCCAGCAGCCAAGAGGGTCAGGTCTACGAGCAGTACTTC
TRBV7-3	TRBJ2-1	NA	NA	CASSLSPGGPDNEQFF	TGTGCCAGCAGCTTATCGCCAGGAGGACCGGACAATGAGCAGTTCTTC
TRBV7-8	TRBJ2-2	TRBD2	NA	CASSFAGVGTGELFF	TGTGCCAGCAGCTTTGCGGGAGTGGGCACCGGGGAGCTGTTTTTT
TRBV4-1	TRBJ2-5	TRBD2	once	CASSQDSASSGRAYQETQYF	TGCGCCAGCAGCCAAGATTCGGCGTCTAGCGGGAGGGCGTACCAAGAGACCCAGTACTTC
TRBV19	TRBJ1-5	NA	NA	CASSIGQTCNQPQHF	TGTGCCAGTAGTATCGGCCAGACATGCAATCAGCCCCAGCATTTT
TRBV18	TRBJ2-4	TRBD2	NA	CASSPPLAGGDIQYF	TGTGCCAGCTCACCACCACTAGCGGGAGGAGACATTCAGTACTTC
TRBV11-2	TRBJ2-1	TRBD1	NA	CASSLGDRLKNEQFF	TGTGCCAGCAGCTTGGGGGACAGGTTAAAGAATGAGCAGTTCTTC
TRBV5-4	TRBJ2-2	TRBD2	NA	CASSSFRTSGRAGGGELFF	TGTGCCAGCAGCTCCTTCCGGACTAGCGGGAGGGCCGGGGGCGGGGAGCTGTTTTTT
TRBV5-1	TRBJ2-7	TRBD1	NA	CASSLDRVAHEQYF	TGCGCCAGCAGCCTCGACAGGGTGGCCCACGAGCAGTACTTC
TRBV18	TRBJ2-1	NA	NA	CASSPRLSGYNEQFF	TGTGCCAGCTCACCGCGACTATCGGGTTACAATGAGCAGTTCTTC
TRBV7-9	TRBJ1-1	NA	NA	CASSFVGHTEAFF	TGTGCCAGCAGCTTCGTGGGGCACACTGAAGCTTTCTTT
TRBV7-2	TRBJ2-5	TRBD1	few	CASSVQGARETQYF	TGTGCCAGCAGCGTGCAGGGGGCGCGTGAGACCCAGTACTTC
TRBV14	TRBJ2-2	NA	NA	CASSPPQGSGELFF	TGTGCCAGCAGCCCACCACAGGGTTCCGGGGAGCTGTTTTTT
TRBV19	TRBJ1-2	NA	NA	CASSIDPGLYGYTF	TGTGCCAGTAGTATAGACCCGGGACTTTATGGCTACACCTTC
TRBV4-1	TRBJ2-7	NA	NA	CASSQPRGGEQYF	TGCGCCAGCAGCCAGCCAAGGGGCGGCGAGCAGTACTTC
TRBV27	TRBJ2-3	TRBD1	once	CASSSRQGADTQYF	TGTGCCAGCAGTTCCCGACAGGGGGCAGATACGCAGTATTTT
TRBV6-1	TRBJ2-5	TRBD1	NA	CASNRDRQETQYF	TGTGCCAGCAATAGGGACAGACAAGAGACCCAGTACTTC
TRBV5-8	TRBJ2-3	NA	NA	CASRRRDTDTQYF	TGTGCCAGCCGGAGGAGAGACACAGATACGCAGTATTTT
TRBV10-1	TRBJ2-2	NA	NA	CASSPGRTLSLGELFF	TGCGCCAGCAGTCCAGGAAGGACACTTTCCCTCGGGGAGCTGTTTTTT
TRBV19	TRBJ2-7	NA	NA	CASSMGGGSSYEQYF	TGTGCCAGTAGTATGGGGGGAGGAAGCTCCTACGAGCAGTACTTC
TRBV30	TRBJ2-1	NA	few	CAWSHNRLGRQFF	TGTGCCTGGAGTCACAACCGACTAGGGAGGCAGTTCTTC
TRBV9	TRBJ2-1	NA	NA	CASSVAQDNEQFF	TGTGCCAGCAGCGTGGCACAAGACAATGAGCAGTTCTTC
TRBV28	TRBJ1-2	NA	NA	CASSFFPGANYGYTF	TGTGCCAGCAGTTTTTTCCCGGGAGCCAACTATGGCTACACCTTC
TRBV30	TRBJ2-5	NA	few	CAWSVGGGKTQYF	TGTGCCTGGAGTGTTGGCGGTGGAAAGACCCAGTACTTC
TRBV2	TRBJ2-5	TRBD2	once	CASSEKGREGETQYF	TGTGCCAGCAGTGAAAAGGGCAGGGAGGGAGAGACCCAGTACTTC
TRBV7-9	TRBJ2-7	NA	NA	CASSPRDTYEQYF	TGTGCCAGCAGCCCAAGGGACACCTACGAGCAGTACTTC